These 22 T cell receptor beta chains were sequenced from one sample in a study of blood T cell repertoires in COVID-19. Profiled with immunoSEQ multiplex PCR; TCRdb holds only in-frame clones, not every one. Among about 480,000 clones listed, approximately 88% were seen once. The sample consisted of peripheral blood. These receptors all stem from a woman between 50 and 59 years old with COVID-19, enrolled during active disease.

Points on this clone: Other DNA sequences in the sample encode the same CDR3. This rearrangement joins TRBV3-1 (or the pseudogene TRBV3-2) to TRBJ1-4; D not certain. With 1 base removed from V and 6 bases from J, the gap between germline ends came to 6 bases. Germline CDR1 is LGHDT and CDR2 is YNNKEL (reference sequence). The CDR3 contains 13 residues. CDR3 bases: TGTGCCAGCAGCCAAGGGGGAGATGAAAAACTGTTTTTT. Protein: CASSQGGDEKLFF.

This rearrangement joins TRBV6-5 to TRBJ2-5; TRBD2 agrees at 7 bases. The V segment lost 5 bases and the J segment 5 bases; nucleotides outside the gene matches: 8. Germline V gene lookup returns CDR1 MNHEY and CDR2 SVGAGI. The CDR3 spans 14 residues. CDR3 in amino acids: CASSKEGGEETQYF. Written as DNA, the CDR3 is TGTGCCAGCAGTAAGGAGGGAGGGGAGGAGACCCAGTACTTC.

This clone was seen only a few times. The genes are TRBV2 and TRBJ1-5; TRBD1 is a possible D gene (6 bases). This CDR3 spans 18 amino acids. The germline V gene has CDR1 SNHLY and CDR2 FYNNEI. Trimming pared 5 bases from V and 5 bases from J, leaving 25 bases between. In DNA form, the CDR3 reads TGTGCCAGCAGTCCGGGACACCCCACACCAAATCAATATCAGCCCCAGCATTTT. Translation gives CASSPGHPTPNQYQPQHF.

The CDR3, as DNA: TGCAGCGTTGGAGAACAGCTCTATGGCTACACCTTC. Translated, it gives CSVGEQLYGYTF. The chain couples TRBV29-1 to TRBJ1-2; D is ambiguous. The CDR3 spans 12 residues. Germline V gives CDR1 SQVTM, CDR2 ANQGSEA. The ends were cut back, 4 bases at V and 4 bases at J, with 10 bases in the middle.

This chain joins TRBV30 and TRBJ2-5, with 7 bases fitting TRBD1. Germline CDR1 and CDR2: GTSNPN and SVGIG (reference sequence). J was trimmed by 4 bases and V by 4 bases; bases with no gene match: 0. The CDR3 spans 11 residues. The CDR3 DNA reads TGTGCCTGGACAGGGGGAGAGACCCAGTACTTC. Amino acids: CAWTGGETQYF.

This clone was counted a few times. The CDR3 region is CASSRRVSRSTGNTIYF. The CDR3 bases are TGTGCCAGTAGTCGGCGGGTCAGCAGGTCGACTGGAAACACCATATATTTT. The chain uses TRBV19 and TRBJ1-3; D not certain. The CDR3 is made up of 17 amino acids. V was clipped by 5 bases and J by 2 bases, with 19 bases between them. Germline-derived CDR1 and CDR2 are LNHDA and SQIVND (reference sequence).

The J gene is TRBJ2-6, the V gene TRBV7-4; tentatively, D is TRBD1 (6 bases). Trimming took off 0 bases at V and 1 base at J, with 16 bases between the two ends. The CDR3 covers 19 residues. Per germline, CDR1 SGHVT and CDR2 SQSDAQ. CDR3 in DNA: TGTGCCAGCAGCTTAGCCTGGGGGCAAGTATTATCTGGGGCCAACGTCCTGACTTTC. Translation: CASSLAWGQVLSGANVLTF.

The chain carries TRBV19 and TRBJ2-7; 12 positions agree with TRBD2. Germline lookup yields CDR1 LNHDA and CDR2 SQIVND (reference sequence). V was clipped by 6 bases and J by 2 bases; unmatched bases: 5. This CDR3 is 15 amino acids long. CDR3 DNA sequence: TGTGCCAGTAGCCAGGGACTAGCGGGCGCCTACGAGCAGTACTTC. Its translation is CASSQGLAGAYEQYF.

V is TRBV3-1 (or the pseudogene TRBV3-2) and J is TRBJ2-2, with 10 bases fitting TRBD2. The germline gives CDR1 LGHDT, CDR2 YNNKEL (reference sequence). J gave up 1 base and V 0 bases, and 2 bases lay outside the gene matches. The CDR3 is 17 amino acids. The CDR3: CASSQERLAGNTGELFF. The CDR3 DNA is TGTGCCAGCAGCCAAGAAAGACTAGCGGGGAACACCGGGGAGCTGTTTTTT.

Points on this clone: This CDR3 is also generated by other DNA sequences in the sample. The rearrangement uses TRBV7-3 and TRBJ1-2; the match to TRBD1 covers 9 bases. Germline V gene sequence: CDR1 SGHTA, CDR2 FQGTGA. The V segment lost 2 bases and the J segment 2 bases; nucleotides outside the gene matches: 0. The CDR3 consists of 14 residues. The CDR3 loop reads CASSLGQGNYGYTF. CDR3 in DNA: TGTGCCAGCAGCTTAGGACAGGGGAACTATGGCTACACCTTC. The entire variable domain, with the rest obtained from reference TRBV7-3 and TRBJ1-2, is as follows: GAGVSQTPSNKVTEKGKYVELRCDPISGHTALYWYRQSLGQGPEFLIYFQGTGAADDSGLPNDRFFAVRPEGSVSTLKIQRTERGDSAVYLCASSLGQGNYGYTFGSGTRLTVV.

For this clone: This sample also contains other DNA sequences that code for the same CDR3. The chain combines TRBV9 with TRBJ2-3, with D possibly matching TRBD2 (6 bases). The CDR3 extends over 12 amino acids. Trimming removed 2 bases at V and 5 bases at J, with 6 bases between. Germline CDR1 is SGDLS and CDR2 is YYNGEE. CDR3 DNA: TGTGCCAGCAGCGTGGGAGGAGATACGCAGTATTTT. This gives the protein CASSVGGDTQYF.

The chain links TRBV29-1 to TRBJ2-7; D not certain. Germline lookup yields CDR1 SQVTM and CDR2 ANQGSEA. The CDR3 covers 15 residues. The V gene lost 5 bases and the J gene lost 2 bases, with 19 bases spanning the gap. CDR3 nucleotides: TGCAGCGTTACTCTCCCCCCCAGCGAGACCTACGAGCAGTACTTC. This encodes CSVTLPPSETYEQYF.

The chain recombines TRBV24-1 with TRBJ2-3, with TRBD1 identical over 12 bases. The trim removed 5 bases at V and 6 bases at J, leaving 8 bases unmatched. The CDR3 sequence is 16 residues long. Per germline, CDR1 KGHDR and CDR2 SFDVKD. In DNA, the CDR3 is TGTGCCACCAGTGCCAGGGGACAGGGGGCAGGGGATACGCAGTATTTT. The encoded protein is CATSARGQGAGDTQYF.

The J gene is TRBJ1-6, the V gene TRBV6-4; 9 bases agree with TRBD1. Looked up from germline, CDR1 is MRHNA and CDR2 is SNTAGT. Germline trimming cut 4 bases from V and 14 bases from J; bases unmatched to any gene: 12. This CDR3 is built from 15 residues. The CDR3 DNA sequence: TGTGCCAGCAGTGTAACAACGGGACAGGGTCATTCCCTCCACTTT. This gives the protein CASSVTTGQGHSLHF.

In this sample, this clone turned up once. J is TRBJ1-5 and V is TRBV24-1, with 8 bases fitting TRBD1. V lost 4 bases and J lost 2; bases outside the gene matches: 3. The CDR3 has 15 residues. Germline V CDR1 and CDR2: KGHDR, SFDVKD. CDR3 sequence reads: CATSDPTGGNQPQHF. The CDR3 region has the DNA TGTGCCACCAGTGACCCGACAGGGGGCAATCAGCCCCAGCATTTT.

This rearrangement joins TRBV7-9 to TRBJ2-7; D is perhaps TRBD1 (5 bases). Trimming removed 6 bases from V and 6 bases from J, with 12 bases in between. CDR1 and CDR2 from the germline V gene are SEHNR and FQNEAQ (reference sequence). CDR3 size: 12 residues. CDR3 region: CASSQQGGEQYF. The CDR3 nucleotides read TGTGCCAGCAGTCAGCAGGGCGGCGAGCAGTACTTC.

This clone has a single count. The genes are TRBV6-2 or TRBV6-3 and TRBJ2-6; 7 bases fit TRBD2. V was clipped by 6 bases and J by 4 bases; unmatched bases: 18. CDR3 size: 19 residues. Germline values: CDR1 MNHEY, CDR2 SVGEGT. CDR3 loop: CASSTDRPAGRSGANVLTF. The CDR3 bases are TGTGCCAGCAGCACTGACAGACCTGCCGGGAGGAGCGGGGCCAACGTCCTGACTTTC.

The chain uses TRBV7-8 and TRBJ1-2; TRBD1 is a possible D gene (6 bases). The CDR3 is made up of 13 amino acids. The ends were cut back, 6 bases at V and 5 bases at J, with 13 bases in the middle. Germline CDR1 is SGHVS and CDR2 is FQNEAQ. CDR3 amino acids: CASSPDRPYGYTF. CDR3 in DNA: TGTGCCAGCAGTCCGGACAGACCTTATGGCTACACCTTC.

This rearrangement joins TRBV6-1 to TRBJ2-5; D unresolved. The CDR3 loop spans 13 amino acids. Trimming removed 1 base from V and 5 bases from J, with 8 bases in between. Germline V gives CDR1 MNHNS, CDR2 SASEGT. CDR3 DNA sequence: TGTGCCAGCAGTGAAGGGCTACAGGAGACCCAGTACTTC. Translating it yields CASSEGLQETQYF.

V gene TRBV5-1 combines with J gene TRBJ1-1; D is unclear. V lost 4 bases and J lost 5, with 12 bases in between. This CDR3 comprises 13 residues. Germline CDR1 SGHRS, CDR2 YFSETQ. CDR3 residues: CASSPSTATEAFF. CDR3 bases: TGCGCCAGCAGCCCTTCGACTGCGACTGAAGCTTTCTTT.

This chain links TRBV5-1 with TRBJ1-1; perhaps TRBD1 as D (6 bases). Germline-derived CDR1 and CDR2 are SGHRS and YFSETQ. V was trimmed by 2 bases and J by 4 bases, leaving 9 bases between them. The CDR3 is 13 amino acids. CDR3: CASSFGGLTEAFF. CDR3 nucleotide sequence: TGCGCCAGCAGCTTTGGGGGCCTCACTGAAGCTTTCTTT.

This clone has just one count. The chain couples TRBV24-1 to TRBJ2-1; D possibly corresponds to TRBD2 (5 bases). Trimming removed 2 bases from V and 2 bases from J, with 9 bases in between. Germline V CDR1 and CDR2: KGHDR, SFDVKD. The CDR3 consists of 15 residues. CDR3 residues: CATSDSIGAYNEQFF. The CDR3 coding sequence is TGTGCCACCAGTGATTCGATCGGGGCCTACAATGAGCAGTTCTTC.